These T cell receptor beta chains were read from a single sample in a study of blood T cell repertoires in COVID-19. Clones were read by immunoSEQ multiplex PCR, and TCRdb kept only the in-frame ones, dropping some. Of some 240,000 clones listed, around nine tenths are singletons. Sequencing was done on a sample of peripheral blood. Receptors originate from a man aged 60-69 years who had recovered from COVID-19. CDR3s include the opening cysteine and the closing phenylalanine or tryptophan. D genes are given only for firm matches. A clone size is listed for some rows: how often the clone was seen (once, few, many), or a class if it is expanded.

j_gene: TRBJ1-6
abundance: .
v_gene: TRBV28
d_gene: .
CDR3nt: TGTGCCAGCAGTTTAGGTGGGGCGACTAATTCACCCCTCCACTTT
CDR3aa: CASSLGGATNSPLHF

j_gene: TRBJ2-7
abundance: .
v_gene: TRBV15
d_gene: .
CDR3nt: TGTGCCACCAGCCGAAGAAGGACTCTAACTACCTACGAGCAGTACTTC
CDR3aa: CATSRRRTLTTYEQYF

j_gene: TRBJ2-3
abundance: .
v_gene: TRBV7-9
d_gene: .
CDR3nt: TGTGCCAGCAGCCTTAGCACAGATACGCAGTATTTT
CDR3aa: CASSLSTDTQYF

j_gene: TRBJ1-4
abundance: once
v_gene: TRBV2
d_gene: .
CDR3nt: TGTGCCAGCAGTGAAGACAGGGTGGGGTCAACTAATGAAAAACTGTTTTTT
CDR3aa: CASSEDRVGSTNEKLFF

j_gene: TRBJ2-4
abundance: .
v_gene: TRBV9
d_gene: .
CDR3nt: TGTGCCAGCAGCGTCGGGACTTCCGAAGCCAAAAACATTCAGTACTTC
CDR3aa: CASSVGTSEAKNIQYF

j_gene: TRBJ1-2
abundance: .
v_gene: TRBV13
d_gene: .
CDR3nt: TGTGCCAGCAGCCTCAACAGGGTCTATGGCTACACCTTC
CDR3aa: CASSLNRVYGYTF

j_gene: TRBJ2-2
abundance: .
v_gene: TRBV4-1
d_gene: TRBD2
CDR3nt: TGCGCCAGCAGCCTGGGACTAGCGGCAGCCACCGGGGAGCTGTTTTTT
CDR3aa: CASSLGLAAATGELFF

j_gene: TRBJ1-1
abundance: .
v_gene: TRBV5-1
d_gene: .
CDR3nt: TGCGCCAGCAGCTTGCAAGGGGCCACTGAAGCTTTCTTT
CDR3aa: CASSLQGATEAFF

j_gene: TRBJ2-5
abundance: .
v_gene: TRBV19
d_gene: .
CDR3nt: TGTGCCAGTAGCCCTACGGGGGTCCCAGAGACCCAGTACTTC
CDR3aa: CASSPTGVPETQYF

j_gene: TRBJ1-6
abundance: .
v_gene: TRBV6-1
d_gene: TRBD1
CDR3nt: TGTGCCAGCAGTGGCGGGACAGGCAACTCCTATAATTCACCCCTCCACTTT
CDR3aa: CASSGGTGNSYNSPLHF

j_gene: TRBJ1-4
abundance: .
v_gene: TRBV11-2
d_gene: TRBD1
CDR3nt: TGTGCCAGCAGCTTAACCACAGGGGTGGGCGAAAAACTGTTTTTT
CDR3aa: CASSLTTGVGEKLFF

j_gene: TRBJ1-3
abundance: .
v_gene: TRBV5-1
d_gene: .
CDR3nt: TGCGCCAGCAGCTTGGAGGGGCGGACCGACTCTGGAAACACCATATATTTT
CDR3aa: CASSLEGRTDSGNTIYF

j_gene: TRBJ2-3
abundance: .
v_gene: TRBV4-3
d_gene: .
CDR3nt: TGCGCCAGCAGCCAAATGCAGGCTGCTGTAGATACGCAGTATTTT
CDR3aa: CASSQMQAAVDTQYF

j_gene: TRBJ2-3
abundance: .
v_gene: TRBV5-1
d_gene: TRBD2
CDR3nt: TGCGCCAGCAGCCCGAGGACTAGCGGCCTCACAGATACGCAGTATTTT
CDR3aa: CASSPRTSGLTDTQYF

j_gene: TRBJ1-1
abundance: .
v_gene: TRBV2
d_gene: .
CDR3nt: TGTGCCAGCCGCAGGGTTCAGAACACTGAAGCTTTCTTT
CDR3aa: CASRRVQNTEAFF

j_gene: TRBJ2-5
abundance: .
v_gene: TRBV20-1
d_gene: TRBD2
CDR3nt: TGCAGTGCTAGTTCTAGCGGAGGCGAGGAGACCCAGTACTTC
CDR3aa: CSASSSGGEETQYF